The source of this TCR beta chain is a study of blood T cells in healthy people across ages. The CDR3 has 16 amino acids. The V end was cut by 0 bases, the J end by 1 base, with 7 bases between. Germline values: CDR1 LGHNA, CDR2 YNFKEQ. A second about 7 to 12 cycle PCR used barcoded and J-beta primers. Sequencing of every sample gave 2.5 million or more CDR3-containing paired-end reads. TCRdb used MiXCR to reprocess the 5' RACE reads, holding one entry per CDR3 protein. The data show 1.5 million to 2 million distinct CDR3 sequences, 40% to 55% seen once. Each donor gave approximately 9.5 milliliters of peripheral blood. Per sample, no less than 5 micrograms of total RNA were extracted.

The V gene is TRBV4-2, the J gene TRBJ1-6; D not resolved. The sample taken for sequencing was blood. The receptor comes from a woman between 40 and 55 years old in good health. The CDR3 DNA reads TGTGCCAGCAGCCAAGAGACAATATCCTATAATTCACCCCTCCACTTT. It encodes CASSQETISYNSPLHF.